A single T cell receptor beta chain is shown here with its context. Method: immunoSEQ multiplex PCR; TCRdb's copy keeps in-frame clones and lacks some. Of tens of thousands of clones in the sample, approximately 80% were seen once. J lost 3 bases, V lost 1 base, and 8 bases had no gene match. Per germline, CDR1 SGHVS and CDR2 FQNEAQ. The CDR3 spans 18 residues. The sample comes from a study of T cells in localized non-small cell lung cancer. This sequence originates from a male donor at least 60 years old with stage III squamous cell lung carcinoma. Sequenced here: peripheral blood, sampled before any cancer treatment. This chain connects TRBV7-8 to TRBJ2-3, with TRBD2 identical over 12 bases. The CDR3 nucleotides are TGTGCCAGCAGCTTAGTCAGGACTAGCGGGGCACTAACAGATACGCAGTATTTT. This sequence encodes CASSLVRTSGALTDTQYF.